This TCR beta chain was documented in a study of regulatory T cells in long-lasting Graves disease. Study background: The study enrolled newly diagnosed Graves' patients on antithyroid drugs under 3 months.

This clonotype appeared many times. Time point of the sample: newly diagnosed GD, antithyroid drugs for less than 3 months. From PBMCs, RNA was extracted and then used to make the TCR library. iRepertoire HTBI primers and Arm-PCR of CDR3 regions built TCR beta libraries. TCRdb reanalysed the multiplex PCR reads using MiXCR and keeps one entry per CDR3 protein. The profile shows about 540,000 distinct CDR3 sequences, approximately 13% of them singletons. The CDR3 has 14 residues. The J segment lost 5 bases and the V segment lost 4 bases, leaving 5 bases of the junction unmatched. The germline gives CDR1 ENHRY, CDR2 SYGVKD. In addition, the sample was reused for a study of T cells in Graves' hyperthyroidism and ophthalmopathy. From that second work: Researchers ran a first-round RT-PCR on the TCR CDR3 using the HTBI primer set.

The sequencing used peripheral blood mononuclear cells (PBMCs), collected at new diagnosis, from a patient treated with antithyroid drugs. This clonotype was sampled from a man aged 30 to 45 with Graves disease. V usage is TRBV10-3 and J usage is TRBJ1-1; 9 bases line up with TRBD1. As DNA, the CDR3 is TGTGCCATCAGTGGGACAGGGGCAGGAACTGAAGCTTTCTTT. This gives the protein CAISGTGAGTEAFF.